Each of the 27 T cell receptor beta chains below was sequenced from the same sample in a study of cytomegalovirus exposure and HLA in healthy donors. PCR employed 60 Vbeta and 13 Jbeta primers. Method: immunoSEQ multiplex PCR; TCRdb's copy keeps in-frame clones and lacks some. The sample lists about 130,000 clones; approximately 80% were seen once. The specimen was PBMCs. All receptors derive from a man between 18 and 35 years old in good health and CMV-seronegative.

This clone showed up just a few times. V and J are TRBV14 and TRBJ1-6, with 8 bases matching TRBD1. The germline V gene has CDR1 SGHDN and CDR2 FVKESK. The V gene end was trimmed by 1 base and the J gene end by 8 bases; junction bases not matched to a gene: 4. This CDR3 is 15 amino acids long. The CDR3 spells CASSQVRGLYSPLHF. DNA for the CDR3: TGTGCCAGCAGCCAAGTCAGGGGGCTTTATTCACCCCTCCACTTT.

The rearrangement links TRBV5-4 to TRBJ1-2; 9 bases agree with TRBD1. J was trimmed by 7 bases and V by 4 bases; bases with no gene match: 8. Looked up from germline, CDR1 is SGHNT and CDR2 is YYREEE (reference sequence). This CDR3 contains 14 residues. CDR3 nucleotides: TGTGCCAGCAGCGAAGACAGGGGGATATCTGGCTACACCTTC. Amino acid sequence: CASSEDRGISGYTF.

This clone was recorded only once. This chain connects TRBV4-1 to TRBJ1-6; D unclear. Per the germline V gene, CDR1 is MGHRA and CDR2 is YSYEKL. The CDR3 is 19 residues long. Trimming removed 4 bases at V and 0 bases at J, with 19 bases between. CDR3 bases: TGCGCCAGCAGCCCCCCGCGGCACGGGTCTTTCTCCTATAATTCACCCCTCCACTTT. Its protein product is CASSPPRHGSFSYNSPLHF.

The chain carries TRBV6-1 and TRBJ2-2, with 7 bases that match TRBD1. J gave up 2 bases and V 4 bases, and 4 bases lay outside the gene matches. This CDR3 is 15 amino acids long. Germline V gives CDR1 MNHNS, CDR2 SASEGT. The CDR3 DNA reads TGTGCCAGCAGTGTCGACAGGGCCAACACCGGGGAGCTGTTTTTT. This translates into CASSVDRANTGELFF.

The rearrangement joins TRBV6-1 to TRBJ1-5, with D tentatively TRBD1 (5 bases). V dropped 5 bases and J dropped 2 bases, with 13 bases sitting between them. Per the germline V gene, CDR1 is MNHNS and CDR2 is SASEGT. The CDR3 contains 15 residues. As DNA, the CDR3 is TGTGCCAGCAGTCCAGGGCGATATGGCAATCAGCCCCAGCATTTT. Protein: CASSPGRYGNQPQHF.

CDR3: CASSLDSSAGGYTF. In DNA, the CDR3 is TGCGCCAGCAGCCTAGACAGTTCGGCAGGTGGCTACACCTTC. The chain is built from TRBV5-1 and TRBJ1-2; possibly TRBD1 for D (5 bases). Trimming removed 4 bases from V and 7 bases from J, with 17 bases in between. This CDR3 is 14 amino acids long. Germline V gene data show CDR1 as SGHRS and CDR2 as YFSETQ. The full variable domain, in which reference TRBV5-1 and TRBJ1-2 provide the parts outside the CDR3, is KAGVTQTPRYLIKTRGQQVTLSCSPISGHRSVSWYQQTPGQGLQFLFEYFSETQRNKGNFPGRFSGRQFSNSRSEMNVSTLELGDSALYLCASSLDSSAGGYTFGSGTRLTVV.

The CDR3 DNA is TGTGCCAGCAGTTTGCCTGTGGGACAGGGGGCTGAGCAGTACTTC. Translation gives CASSLPVGQGAEQYF. The genes are TRBV28 and TRBJ2-7, with 12 bases aligning to TRBD1. Unmatched junction bases numbered 7, after V lost 3 bases and J lost 7 bases. CDR3 length equals 15 residues. The germline V gene has CDR1 MDHEN and CDR2 SYDVKM.

The V call is TRBV6-1, the J call TRBJ1-6; TRBD1 agrees at 9 bases. Trimming cost V 7 bases and J 14 bases; bases outside gene matches: 12. This CDR3 region has 14 residues. Germline-derived CDR1 and CDR2 are MNHNS and SASEGT. The CDR3 loop reads CASISRDRDTALHF. CDR3 sequence (DNA): TGTGCCAGCATTTCCCGGGACAGGGATACGGCCCTCCACTTT.

The chain uses TRBV7-3 and TRBJ2-2, with 7 bases identical to TRBD2. Germline V gene data show CDR1 as SGHTA and CDR2 as FQGTGA. The trim removed 2 bases at V and 5 bases at J, leaving 11 bases unmatched. The CDR3 contains 17 residues. CDR3 nucleotide sequence: TGTGCCAGCAGCTTAGATTCGAGCGGGATTAGAACCGGGGAGCTGTTTTTT. Its protein product is CASSLDSSGIRTGELFF.

The chain is built from TRBV6-5 and TRBJ1-4, with D maybe TRBD1 (6 bases). Germline CDR1 reads MNHEY; CDR2 reads SVGAGI. The CDR3 runs 13 residues. V dropped 8 bases and J dropped 8 bases, with 15 bases sitting between them. The CDR3 sequence: CASLGAGAEKLFF. In DNA, the CDR3 is TGTGCCAGCCTCGGGGCAGGGGCCGAAAAACTGTTTTTT.

This clone occurred once. The chain carries TRBV2 and TRBJ1-1; 7 bases are a match to TRBD1. This CDR3 has 13 residues. In germline, CDR1 is SNHLY, CDR2 FYNNEI. The V segment lost 6 bases and the J segment 1 base; nucleotides outside the gene matches: 2. Written as DNA, the CDR3 is TGTGCCAGCAGGACAGGGCGGAACACTGAAGCTTTCTTT. This gives the protein CASRTGRNTEAFF.

The chain carries TRBV4-2 and TRBJ1-1, with D hard to call. Germline V gives CDR1 LGHNA, CDR2 YNFKEQ. Deletions cut 4 bases from V and 5 bases from J, with 11 bases between. The CDR3 is 13 amino acids. The CDR3 nucleotides are TGTGCCAGCAGCCGCCAACCCCGGACTGAAGCTTTCTTT. As protein: CASSRQPRTEAFF.

The genes are TRBV18 and TRBJ1-6; D remains unclear. This CDR3 comprises 14 residues. Germline CDR1 reads KGHSH; CDR2 reads LQKENI. Trimming shortened V by 6 bases and J by 6 bases, and 12 bases separated the two germline ends. CDR3 region: CASSPVPSNSPLHF. CDR3 DNA sequence: TGTGCCAGCTCGCCGGTGCCAAGTAATTCACCCCTCCACTTT. Full variable domain (remainder filled in from reference TRBV18 and TRBJ1-6): NAGVMQNPRHLVRRRGQEARLRCSPMKGHSHVYWYRQLPEEGLKFMVYLQKENIIDESGMPKERFSAEFPKEGPSILRIQQVVRGDSAAYFCASSPVPSNSPLHFGNGTRLTVT.

V and J are TRBV18 and TRBJ2-7; the D gene is possibly TRBD2 (5 bases). This CDR3 comprises 13 residues. The V and J ends lost 3 bases and 6 bases respectively, with 12 bases between them. Germline loops: CDR1 KGHSH, CDR2 LQKENI. The CDR3 region is CASSPNSGIEQYF. The CDR3 DNA follows: TGTGCCAGCTCACCTAATTCCGGGATCGAGCAGTACTTC.

The table lists this clone with a few counts. This rearrangement joins TRBV10-3 to TRBJ1-1; D uncertain. Germline V gives CDR1 ENHRY, CDR2 SYGVKD. The germline V and J ends were trimmed by 4 bases and 0 bases, with 15 bases remaining between them. This CDR3 contains 16 residues. The CDR3 loop reads CAISVRVGKMNTEAFF. CDR3 DNA: TGTGCCATCAGTGTACGTGTCGGGAAAATGAACACTGAAGCTTTCTTT.

The chain employs TRBV7-3 and TRBJ2-1, with D unresolved. V was cut by 5 bases and J by 10 bases, with 15 bases left in between. Germline V lookup: CDR1 SGHTA, CDR2 FQGTGA. The CDR3 length is 13 residues. The CDR3 nucleotides read TGTGCCAGCAGCGCGCTCTCGGTGTACGAGCAGTTCTTC. Its protein is CASSALSVYEQFF. The full variable domain, in which reference TRBV7-3 and TRBJ2-1 provide the parts outside the CDR3, is GAGVSQTPSNKVTEKGKYVELRCDPISGHTALYWYRQSLGQGPEFLIYFQGTGAADDSGLPNDRFFAVRPEGSVSTLKIQRTERGDSAVYLCASSALSVYEQFFGPGTRLTVL.

The chain joins TRBV7-2 to TRBJ2-2; 9 bases align to TRBD2. Germline V CDR1 and CDR2: SGHTA, FQGNSA. The CDR3 is 16 amino acids. The ends lost 5 bases at V and 7 bases at J; junction bases unmatched: 11. CDR3: CASSLSGGPQDGELFF. The CDR3 DNA is TGTGCCAGCAGCCTTAGCGGGGGACCCCAGGACGGGGAGCTGTTTTTT. Using reference TRBV7-2 and TRBJ2-2 for the parts outside the CDR3, the full variable domain is GAGVSQSPSNKVTEKGKDVELRCDPISGHTALYWYRQSLGQGLEFLIYFQGNSAPDKSGLPSDRFSAERTGGSVSTLTIQRTQQEDSAVYLCASSLSGGPQDGELFFGEGSRLTVL.

The CDR3: CASTLTENYGYTF. DNA of the CDR3: TGTGCCAGCACCTTGACAGAAAATTATGGCTACACCTTC. The V and J genes are TRBV28 and TRBJ1-2, with a tentative D call TRBD1 (5 bases). Germline V CDR1 and CDR2: MDHEN, SYDVKM. V lost 7 bases, J lost 5 bases, and 14 bases lay in between. The CDR3 is 13 amino acids.

The chain links TRBV18 to TRBJ2-1, with 7 bases identical to TRBD2. CDR3 length equals 15 residues. With 6 bases clipped from V and 4 bases from J, the junction kept 9 bases outside the gene matches. CDR1 and CDR2 (germline): KGHSH, LQKENI. CDR3: CASSTPQRGYNEQFF. The CDR3 DNA follows: TGTGCCAGCTCTACGCCCCAGCGGGGTTACAATGAGCAGTTCTTC.

Worth noting for this clone: Since no conserved phenylalanine or tryptophan closes the CDR3, a read error is the likely cause. V and J are TRBV5-4 and TRBJ1-5, with no clear D. V gave up 4 bases and J gave up 5 bases, with 22 bases separating them. CDR3 size: 17 residues. CDR1 and CDR2 from the germline V gene are SGHNT and YYREEE (reference sequence). This CDR3 is CASSREPPGSQDQPQHL. CDR3 bases: TGTGCCAGCAGCCGAGAACCCCCAGGATCCCAGGATCAGCCCCAGCATCTT.

This clone was detected once. V is TRBV30 and J is TRBJ1-1; D perhaps matches TRBD1 (5 bases). The V gene lost 5 bases and the J gene lost 3 bases, with 22 bases spanning the gap. Germline assignment: CDR1 GTSNPN and CDR2 SVGIG (reference sequence). The CDR3 runs 16 residues. The CDR3 DNA is TGTGCCTGGTCCCCGCAGGGTTACGTTTTGTACACTGAAGCTTTCTTT. It codes for CAWSPQGYVLYTEAFF.

The chain joins TRBV29-1 to TRBJ1-5; no firm D call. The CDR3 consists of 13 residues. V dropped 4 bases and J dropped 0 bases, with 7 bases sitting between them. The germline V gene has CDR1 SQVTM and CDR2 ANQGSEA. The chain's CDR3 is CSVAGRSNQPQHF. As DNA, the CDR3 is TGCAGCGTTGCGGGTCGTAGCAATCAGCCCCAGCATTTT. Combining the CDR3 with reference TRBV29-1 and TRBJ1-5 gives the whole variable domain SAVISQKPSRDICQRGTSLTIQCQVDSQVTMMFWYRQQPGQSLTLIATANQGSEATYESGFVIDKFPISRPNLTFSTLTVSNMSPEDSSIYLCSVAGRSNQPQHFGDGTRLSIL.

This chain joins TRBV9 and TRBJ1-3; D is possibly TRBD1 (5 bases). This CDR3 has 14 residues. The germline CDR1 and CDR2 sequences are SGDLS and YYNGEE. V was clipped by 4 bases and J by 4 bases, with 12 bases between them. The CDR3, as DNA: TGTGCCAGCAGCTCTGGGGCCGACGGAAACACCATATATTTT. Translated, it gives CASSSGADGNTIYF.

The chain couples TRBV13 to TRBJ2-7, with 7 positions matching TRBD1. This CDR3 contains 15 residues. V gave up 5 bases and J gave up 0 bases; unmatched junction bases: 7. Germline CDR1 is PRHDT and CDR2 is FYEKMQ (reference sequence). CDR3 protein: CASSPTGQSSYEQYF. The CDR3, as DNA: TGTGCCAGCAGCCCCACGGGACAGAGCTCCTACGAGCAGTACTTC.

This sequence joins TRBV7-2 and TRBJ1-4; the D is unclear. V gave up 4 bases and J gave up 0 bases, with 18 bases separating them. Germline values: CDR1 SGHTA, CDR2 FQGNSA. The CDR3 runs to 18 residues. Here the CDR3 DNA reads TGTGCCAGCAGCTCCCGACGGGGAGGCGGGGCAACTAATGAAAAACTGTTTTTT. Its translation: CASSSRRGGGATNEKLFF.

The genes are TRBV14 and TRBJ1-1, with D tentatively TRBD1 (5 bases). The germline gives CDR1 SGHDN, CDR2 FVKESK. The CDR3 is 14 residues long. Trimming cost V 0 bases and J 10 bases, with 15 bases left between them. CDR3 sequence: CASSQERSGGAAFF. The CDR3 DNA sequence: TGTGCCAGCAGCCAAGAAAGATCCGGGGGTGCAGCTTTCTTT.

This clone has just one count. V and J are TRBV18 and TRBJ1-1; D is unclear. This CDR3 has 16 amino acids. The germline V gene encodes CDR1 KGHSH and CDR2 LQKENI. The V end was cut by 3 bases, the J end by 6 bases, with 20 bases between. DNA of the CDR3: TGTGCCAGCTCACCTTTTAGCCGTCGGGTCGAGTCTGAAGCTTTCTTT. Encoded protein: CASSPFSRRVESEAFF.